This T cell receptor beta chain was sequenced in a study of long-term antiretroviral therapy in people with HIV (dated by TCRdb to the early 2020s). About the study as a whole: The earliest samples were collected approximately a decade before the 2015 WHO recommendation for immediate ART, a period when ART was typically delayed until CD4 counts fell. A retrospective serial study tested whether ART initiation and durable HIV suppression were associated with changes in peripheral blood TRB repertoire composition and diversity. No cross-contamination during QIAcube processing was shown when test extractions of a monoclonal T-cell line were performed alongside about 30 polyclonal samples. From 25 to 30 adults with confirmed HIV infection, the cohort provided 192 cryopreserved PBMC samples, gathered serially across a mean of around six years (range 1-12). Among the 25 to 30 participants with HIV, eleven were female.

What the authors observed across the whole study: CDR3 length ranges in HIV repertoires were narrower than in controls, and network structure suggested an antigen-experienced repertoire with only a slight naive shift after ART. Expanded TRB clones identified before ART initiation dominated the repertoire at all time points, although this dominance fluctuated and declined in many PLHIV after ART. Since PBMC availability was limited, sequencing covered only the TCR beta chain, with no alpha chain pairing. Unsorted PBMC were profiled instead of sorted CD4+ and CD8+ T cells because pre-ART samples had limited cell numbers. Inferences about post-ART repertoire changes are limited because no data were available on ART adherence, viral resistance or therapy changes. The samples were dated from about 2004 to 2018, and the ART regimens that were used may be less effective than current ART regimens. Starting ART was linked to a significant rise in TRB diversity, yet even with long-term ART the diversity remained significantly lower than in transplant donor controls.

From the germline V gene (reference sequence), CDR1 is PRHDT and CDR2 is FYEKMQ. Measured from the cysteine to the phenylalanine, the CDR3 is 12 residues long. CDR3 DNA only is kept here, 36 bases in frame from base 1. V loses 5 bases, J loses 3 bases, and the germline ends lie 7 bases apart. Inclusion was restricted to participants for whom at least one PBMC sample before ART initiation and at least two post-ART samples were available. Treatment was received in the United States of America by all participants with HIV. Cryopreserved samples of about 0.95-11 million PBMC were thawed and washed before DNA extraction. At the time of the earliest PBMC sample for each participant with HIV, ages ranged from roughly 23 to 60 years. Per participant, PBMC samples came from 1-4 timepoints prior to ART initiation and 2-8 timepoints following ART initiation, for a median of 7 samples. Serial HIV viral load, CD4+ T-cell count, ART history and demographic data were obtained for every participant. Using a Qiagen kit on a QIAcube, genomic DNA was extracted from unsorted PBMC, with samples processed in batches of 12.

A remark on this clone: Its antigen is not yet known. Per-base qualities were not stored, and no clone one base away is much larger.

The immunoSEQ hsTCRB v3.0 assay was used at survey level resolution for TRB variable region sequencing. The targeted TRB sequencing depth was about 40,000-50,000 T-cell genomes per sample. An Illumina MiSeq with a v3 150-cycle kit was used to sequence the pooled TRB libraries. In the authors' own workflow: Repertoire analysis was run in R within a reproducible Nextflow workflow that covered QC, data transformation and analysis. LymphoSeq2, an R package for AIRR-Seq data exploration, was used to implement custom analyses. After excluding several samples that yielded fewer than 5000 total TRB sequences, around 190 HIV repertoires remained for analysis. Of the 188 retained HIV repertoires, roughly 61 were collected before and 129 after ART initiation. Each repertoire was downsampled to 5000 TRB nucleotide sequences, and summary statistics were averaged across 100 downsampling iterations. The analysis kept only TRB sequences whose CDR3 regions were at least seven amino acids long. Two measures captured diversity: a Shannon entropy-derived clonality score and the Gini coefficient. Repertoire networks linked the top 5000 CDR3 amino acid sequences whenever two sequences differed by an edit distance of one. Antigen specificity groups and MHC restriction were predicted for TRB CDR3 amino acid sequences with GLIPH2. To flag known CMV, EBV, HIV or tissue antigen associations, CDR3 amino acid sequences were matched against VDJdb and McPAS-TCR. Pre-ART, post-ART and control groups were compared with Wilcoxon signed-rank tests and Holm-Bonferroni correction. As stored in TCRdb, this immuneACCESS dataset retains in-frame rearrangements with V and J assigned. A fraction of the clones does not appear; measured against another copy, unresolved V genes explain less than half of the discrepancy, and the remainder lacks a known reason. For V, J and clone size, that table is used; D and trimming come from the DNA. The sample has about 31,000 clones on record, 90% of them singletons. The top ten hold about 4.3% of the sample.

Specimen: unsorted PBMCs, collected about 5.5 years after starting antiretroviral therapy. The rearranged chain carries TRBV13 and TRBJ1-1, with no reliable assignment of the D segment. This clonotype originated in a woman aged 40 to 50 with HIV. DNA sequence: TGTGCCAGCAGCCTCGGGGACACTGAAGCTTTCTTT. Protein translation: CASSLGDTEAFF.